This TCR beta chain was sequenced in a study of blood T cell repertoires in COVID-19. Sequenced by immunoSEQ multiplex PCR; TCRdb stores in-frame clones only, minus some. The table includes 250,000 to 300,000 clones, approximately 91% detected once. The CDR3 totals 15 residues. V was cut by 6 bases and J by 1 base, with 15 bases left in between. The V gene's germline CDR1 is MNHEY and CDR2 SVGAGI. Followed longitudinally, the Seattle patients had been enrolled during active infection. The gene calls are TRBV6-5 and TRBJ1-2, with a tentative D call TRBD1 (6 bases). The TCR originated in a woman in her thirties with COVID-19, enrolled during active disease. The sample consisted of peripheral blood. DNA of the CDR3: TGTGCCAGCAGCCCCGGGGGGCCGGTTAACTATGGCTACACCTTC. As protein: CASSPGGPVNYGYTF.